The T cell receptor (beta chain) described here comes from a study of radiotherapy plus CTLA-4 blockade in lung cancer (dated by TCRdb to between 2018 and 2020). Study-level background: Among the enrolled patients, approximately 17% had an objective response, and less than 40% reached disease control. Summary of the overall study and its limitations: TCR clones derived from tumors expanded in peripheral blood after treatment with radiotherapy and ipilimumab. Increased serum interferon-beta after radiation, together with early dynamic changes in blood T cell clones, were reported to be the strongest predictors of response.

As concerns this clone: No antigen is known for it. Base qualities are not provided; no much larger clone lies one nucleotide away.

Its CDR3 holds 10 amino acids, cysteine through phenylalanine. The kept DNA is CDR3 alone, 30 bases in frame from the first base. V is clipped by 8 bases and J by 5 bases, and the sequence between their germline boundaries is 7 bases long. Looking up the germline V gene (reference sequence) yields CDR1 LNHDA and CDR2 SQIVND. The study evaluated CTLA-4 blockade (ipilimumab) given together with focal radiation therapy in patients who had chemo-refractory metastatic non-small-cell lung cancer. The library was made by the immunoSEQ multiplex PCR assay. TCRdb took this table from immuneACCESS and kept in-frame rearrangements with V and J called. Such tables lack part of the clones; where checked against another copy, unresolved V genes explain under half of the gap, and the rest is unexplained. This sample holds about 98,000 clones; 88% were observed only once. The leading ten clones occupy 4.9% of the sample.

The chain employs TRBV19 and TRBJ2-7, with no reliable assignment of the D segment. This receptor was taken from a human donor with non-small cell lung cancer that progressed on radiotherapy plus ipilimumab. The source material was peripheral blood, sampled from a patient treated with radiotherapy plus ipilimumab. The bases are TGTGCCAGTGGCGAGAACGAGCAGTACTTC. The resulting protein is CASGENEQYF. Where the CDR3 stops, the reference TRBV19 and TRBJ2-7 genes take over; the full variable domain is DGGITQSPKYLFRKEGQNVTLSCEQNLNHDAMYWYRQDPGQGLRLIYYSQIVNDFQKGDIAEGYSVSREKKESFPLTVTSAQKNPTAFYLCASGENEQYFGPGTRLTVT.